This TCR beta chain is drawn from a study of beta chain features in type 1 diabetes. Every single donor gave one heparinised blood draw, and these averaged about 110 mL. Expressed TCRB transcripts got sequenced, as all isolated RNA was reverse transcribed. Using immunoSEQ multiplex PCR, the repertoire was profiled, and TCRdb retains in-frame clones only, with some absent. Here the sample spans roughly 250,000 clones, over 65% being singletons. On this clone: Its antigen remains unidentified.

Whole-study results and caveats: More deletions and fewer insertions at VDJ junctions were seen in type 1 diabetes patients. Within the patient group, naive, central memory and Treg TCRB repertoires appeared more similar to each other than within healthy donors.

The sample taken for sequencing was naive CD4+ T cells from blood. This TCR came from a man between 25 and 39 years old in good health.

The CDR3 region is CSVAFAGAYNEQFF. The CDR3 DNA is TGCAGCGTTGCCTTTGCGGGAGCGTACAATGAGCAGTTCTTC. The chain combines TRBV29-1 with TRBJ2-1; 7 bases are a match to TRBD2. Germline V gives CDR1 SQVTM, CDR2 ANQGSEA. J was trimmed by 4 bases and V by 4 bases; bases with no gene match: 7. CDR3 size: 14 residues.